This paragraph reports one T cell receptor (beta chain). Its antigen is not identified. A junction boundary mismatches the germline segment, possibly from a read error. This record comes from a study of regulatory T cells in long-lasting Graves disease. Sequencing libraries for TCR beta were prepared with iRepertoire HTBI primers and Arm-PCR of CDR3 regions. TCRdb fed the multiplex PCR reads into MiXCR, producing one record per CDR3 protein. The sample lists roughly 350,000 distinct CDR3 sequences, roughly 15% seen once, with roughly a fifth in the top ten. This CDR3 is 13 amino acids long. Per germline, CDR1 MNHEY and CDR2 SVGAGI. Findings and caveats of the study: Comparison showed that persistent patients shared more public clonotypes (about 2,600) than new patients (roughly 970).

Time point reported: newly diagnosed GD, antithyroid drugs for less than 3 months. RNA extracted from PBMCs served as the sequencing template. The data also belong to a second study, concerning T cells in Graves' hyperthyroidism and ophthalmopathy. As reported in that work: Across 18 months, stable Graves' hyperthyroidism was marked by no progression to ophthalmopathy. The HTBI set primed first-round TCR CDR3 RT-PCR.

This receptor was taken from a woman between 18 and 29 years old with Graves disease. The material was peripheral blood mononuclear cells (PBMCs), obtained at new diagnosis, from a patient treated with antithyroid drugs. The rearrangement uses TRBV6-5 and TRBJ1-1, with D uncertain. The CDR3 coding sequence is TGTGCCATCAGTTTTGCGGGGAACACTGAAGCTTTCTTT. This gives the protein CAISFAGNTEAFF.